The sequence of this TCR beta chain was determined in a study of T cell repertoires in cytomegalovirus infection. Study in general: CMV epitopes in the study were HLA-C-restricted (recently identified) and HLA-B-restricted (well studied). Both CMV infection and a matching HLA type were indicated by public TCR beta signatures. Points from the study as a whole: Across the ex vivo response, the dominant clonotypes were HLA-C-restricted CMV-specific TCR beta clonotypes.

TCRdb re-analysed the reads in MiXCR, keeping a single row per CDR3 protein. The table has some 940,000 distinct CDR3 sequences, approximately 33% seen once. Trimming shortened V by 5 bases and J by 7 bases, and 11 bases separated the two germline ends. The CDR3 has 12 amino acids. Germline V gene sequence: CDR1 SEHNR, CDR2 FQNEAQ (reference sequence). With regard to this clonotype: Its antigen remains unidentified.

The receptor comes from a human donor in good health (CMV status not recorded). Some clones in this sample may be carry-over from other donors' samples. The V and J genes are TRBV7-9 and TRBJ1-1, with TRBD1 as a possible D gene (5 bases). The source material was cultured CD8+ T cells from PBMCs, sampled from culture after CMV antigen stimulation. CDR3 residues: CASSGGRIEAFF. In DNA form, the CDR3 reads TGTGCCAGCAGCGGGGGTCGGATTGAAGCTTTCTTT.